Each of the 16 T cell receptor beta chains below was sequenced from the same sample in a study of identical twins. Via MiXCR, TCRdb re-called the 5' RACE reads, giving one row per CDR3 protein. In the table there are 450,000 to 500,000 distinct CDR3 sequences, over 11% of which are singletons. The data were also submitted as part of a second study, on yellow fever vaccine responses in identical twins.

The sample taken for sequencing was CD4+ T cells sorted from blood. Every receptor here comes from a woman between 18 and 29 years old in good health.

There are a few counts of this clonotype. This chain connects TRBV18 to TRBJ2-7; 11 positions agree with TRBD2. V lost 3 bases, J lost 3 bases, and 7 bases stayed unmatched. This CDR3 has 16 amino acids. The germline V gene has CDR1 KGHSH and CDR2 LQKENI. The CDR3 loop is CASSPLAGGPNYEQYF. The CDR3 DNA reads as TGTGCCAGCTCACCCCTAGCGGGGGGCCCCAACTACGAGCAGTACTTC.

This clonotype was observed a handful of times. The genes are TRBV28 and TRBJ2-7; 8 nucleotides line up with TRBD1. Germline V gene data show CDR1 as MDHEN and CDR2 as SYDVKM. This CDR3 comprises 16 residues. Unmatched junction bases numbered 13, after V lost 4 bases and J lost 5 bases. Written as DNA, the CDR3 is TGTGCCAGCAGTTATAGTTTGCGGGACAGGAAGGACGAGCAGTACTTC. Protein product: CASSYSLRDRKDEQYF.

The chain has TRBV18 and TRBJ2-3; 8 bases are a match to TRBD1. The CDR3 loop spans 16 amino acids. Germline CDR1 is KGHSH and CDR2 is LQKENI. Trimming removed 3 bases from V and 5 bases from J; junction bases left unmatched: 10. In DNA, the CDR3 is TGTGCCAGCTCACCTTTTGTGACAGGGGCGAGAGATACGCAGTATTTT. Protein sequence: CASSPFVTGARDTQYF.

The chain has TRBV27 and TRBJ2-7, with D perhaps TRBD1 (7 bases). Deletions cut 6 bases from V and 3 bases from J, with 15 bases between. The germline V gene has CDR1 MNHEY and CDR2 SMNVEV (reference sequence). The CDR3 is 14 residues long. The CDR3 DNA sequence: TGTGCCAGCAGGCCGGGGGACAGACTCTACGAGCAGTACTTC. Its protein is CASRPGDRLYEQYF.

V and J are TRBV28 and TRBJ1-5; D not certain. The V and J ends lost 3 bases and 5 bases respectively, with 5 bases between them. CDR1 and CDR2 from the germline V gene are MDHEN and SYDVKM. The CDR3 has 12 amino acids. The CDR3 reads CASSFEYQPQHF. In DNA form, the CDR3 reads TGTGCCAGCAGTTTCGAGTATCAGCCCCAGCATTTT.

The chain carries TRBV20-1 and TRBJ2-3; TRBD2 matches at 7 bases. The CDR3 runs 13 residues. Trimming removed 3 bases from V and 6 bases from J; junction bases left unmatched: 6. In germline, CDR1 is DFQATT, CDR2 SNEGSKA (reference sequence). The CDR3 spells CSARGRGWDTQYF. The CDR3 DNA reads TGCAGTGCTAGGGGGAGGGGATGGGATACGCAGTATTTT.

The chain employs TRBV15 and TRBJ2-1, with 8 bases that match TRBD1. Trimming at V came to 4 bases and at J to 3 bases, leaving 5 bases not matched to a gene. Germline CDR1 reads LNHNV; CDR2 reads YYDKDF (reference sequence). The CDR3 runs 15 residues. The CDR3 DNA follows: TGTGCCACCAGCAAGGAACAGGGGGGCTACAATGAGCAGTTCTTC. It specifies CATSKEQGGYNEQFF.

CDR3 amino acids: CAWSINLDTQYF. The DNA for the CDR3 is TGTGCCTGGAGTATCAATTTAGATACGCAGTATTTT. The chain employs TRBV30 and TRBJ2-3; D is undetermined. With 2 bases removed from V and 5 bases from J, the gap between germline ends came to 8 bases. This CDR3 has 12 amino acids. Germline assignment: CDR1 GTSNPN and CDR2 SVGIG (reference sequence).

This clonotype was counted once. The J gene is TRBJ1-2, the V gene TRBV7-2; D gene ambiguous. Trimming left V 11 bases short and J 0 bases short, with 10 bases between. CDR3 length: 12 amino acids. Germline V gives CDR1 SGHTA, CDR2 FQGNSA. The CDR3 loop reads CASGGANYGYTF. The DNA of the CDR3 is TGTGCCTCCGGTGGGGCTAACTATGGCTACACCTTC.

The chain joins TRBV20-1 to TRBJ2-2; 13 nucleotides agree with TRBD2. Germline CDR1 and CDR2: DFQATT and SNEGSKA (reference sequence). V shed 6 bases and J 0 bases; nucleotides not matched to a gene: 7. The CDR3 runs to 17 residues. The DNA for the CDR3 is TGCAGTGCGCCCGGGACTAGCGGGGAGACGAACACCGGGGAGCTGTTTTTT. The encoded protein is CSAPGTSGETNTGELFF.

V usage is TRBV11-3 and J usage is TRBJ2-3, with a tentative D call TRBD1 (5 bases). Germline V gene sequence: CDR1 SGHNT, CDR2 YENEEA. Trimming cost V 8 bases and J 1 base, with 19 bases left between them. The CDR3 is 16 amino acids. The CDR3 sequence: CASSSLQGGRTDTQYF. CDR3 sequence (DNA): TGTGCCAGCTCCTCGTTGCAGGGTGGTCGCACAGATACGCAGTATTTT.

Comments on this clonotype: Mismatch with germline at one junction end may stem from a read error. This rearrangement joins TRBV15 to TRBJ2-7, with D unresolved. Germline-derived CDR1 and CDR2 are LNHNV and YYDKDF (reference sequence). This CDR3 spans 13 amino acids. The CDR3 DNA sequence: TGTGCCACGAGCACAAGGCAGACCTACGAGCAGTACTTC. It translates to CATSTRQTYEQYF.

The chain couples TRBV2 to TRBJ1-5; D is unresolved. In germline, CDR1 is SNHLY, CDR2 FYNNEI. This CDR3 comprises 13 residues. Trimming removed 4 bases from V and 7 bases from J, with 11 bases in between. For the CDR3, the DNA is TGTGCCAGCAGTGTGGGAGGGTTGCAGCCCCAGCATTTT. This encodes CASSVGGLQPQHF.

This clonotype was counted between two and nine times. The chain combines TRBV6-1 with TRBJ2-7, with 9 nucleotides matching TRBD2. Looked up from germline, CDR1 is MNHNS and CDR2 is SASEGT. The CDR3 length is 14 residues. V was clipped by 6 bases and J by 6 bases; unmatched bases: 9. The CDR3 loop is CASRAGGRTSEQYF. For the CDR3, the DNA is TGTGCCAGCAGGGCGGGAGGGCGGACGTCCGAGCAGTACTTC.

The CDR3: CASSLKGIYNEQFF. DNA of the CDR3: TGTGCCAGCAGCTTAAAGGGTATCTACAATGAGCAGTTCTTC. The V gene is TRBV7-2, the J gene TRBJ2-1; D gene uncertain. The V gene lost 2 bases and the J gene lost 3 bases, with 8 bases spanning the gap. Germline V gives CDR1 SGHTA, CDR2 FQGNSA. CDR3 length: 14 residues.

This clonotype was seen once. The chain has TRBV20-1 and TRBJ2-5, with D unclear. This CDR3 is built from 12 residues. V was pared by 3 bases and J by 3 bases, with 8 bases between. Germline V gives CDR1 DFQATT, CDR2 SNEGSKA (reference sequence). The CDR3 loop is CSASNSEETQYF. For the CDR3, the DNA is TGCAGTGCTAGCAACAGTGAAGAGACCCAGTACTTC.